This is a list of T cell receptor beta chains from one sample in a study of blood T cells in healthy people across ages. Each CDR3 protein is one row after TCRdb ran MiXCR on the 5' RACE reads. This table holds about 280,000 distinct CDR3 sequences, 25% to 30% found once. The sequenced sample was blood. The receptor source for this set is a woman aged 70 to 79 in good health. CDR3s include the opening cysteine and the closing phenylalanine or tryptophan. The D gene is left open where the match is weak. A row's size may be missing; if present it is once, few, many or a size class.

>TRBV4-2|.|many|TRBJ2-1
TGTGCCAGCAGCCAAGATCCTCGTAGGCCCCAAGGGCAGTTCTTC
CASSQDPRRPQGQFF
>TRBV4-1|TRBD2|few|TRBJ2-5
TGCGCCAGCAGCCAAGATAATGGCGGGAGACTCGAGACCCAGTACTTC
CASSQDNGGRLETQYF
>TRBV6-2/TRBV6-3|TRBD1|.|TRBJ1-6
TGTGCCAGCAGAGGGGACAGGGTGGATAATTCACCCCTCCACTTT
CASRGDRVDNSPLHF
>TRBV7-3|.|few|TRBJ2-5
TGTGCCAGCAGCCTCATGCCCTCGGAGACCCAGTACTTC
CASSLMPSETQYF
>TRBV7-2|.|.|TRBJ1-1
TGTGCCAGCAGCTTAAGGGGGGCGAACACTGAAGCTTTCTTT
CASSLRGANTEAFF
>TRBV19|.|.|TRBJ1-5
TGTGCCAGTAGTATAGCGATACAGGGTAGCAATCAGCCCCAGCATTTT
CASSIAIQGSNQPQHF
>TRBV6-5|.|few|TRBJ1-2
TGTGCCAGCAGTTACGTGGGGCGAGGCGGCTACACCTTC
CASSYVGRGGYTF
>TRBV7-2|TRBD2|many|TRBJ2-7
TGTGCCAGCAGCTTAGGCGGGGGCTACGAGCAGTACTTC
CASSLGGGYEQYF
>TRBV28|TRBD1|.|TRBJ2-1
TGTGCCAGCGGACAGGGGAGATCCTACAATGAGCAGTTCTTC
CASGQGRSYNEQFF
>TRBV6-2/TRBV6-3|.|.|TRBJ1-1
TGTGCCAGCAGCTTGGGACGTATGAACCCTGAAGCTTTCTTT
CASSLGRMNPEAFF
>TRBV15|.|.|TRBJ2-3
TGTGCCACCAACCTATTCTCTGGGGGTTTTACAGATACGCAGTATTTT
CATNLFSGGFTDTQYF
>TRBV11-2|TRBD2|.|TRBJ2-1
TGTGCCAGCAGCAAGACTAGCGGGAGCAATGAGCAGTTCTTC
CASSKTSGSNEQFF
>TRBV9|.|.|TRBJ1-6
TGTGCCAGCAGCGTAGAAGAATCCATTTCCCCCCTCCACTTT
CASSVEESISPLHF
>TRBV20-1|TRBD2|.|TRBJ2-1
TGCAGTGCTAAACCCCCCGGGACTAGCGCCTACAATGAGCAGTTCTTC
CSAKPPGTSAYNEQFF
>TRBV3-1|TRBD2|.|TRBJ2-3
TGTGCCAGCAGCCGACGGACTAGCGGGACCACAGATACGCAGTATTTT
CASSRRTSGTTDTQYF
>TRBV7-8|TRBD1|few|TRBJ1-1
TGTGCCAGCAGCAAAAGGGACAGGCAAGGGAACACTGAAGCTTTCTTT
CASSKRDRQGNTEAFF
>TRBV5-6|.|.|TRBJ2-6
TGTGCCAGCAGCTTGGGGGCCTCAGGGGTCAACGTCCTGACTTTC
CASSLGASGVNVLTF
>TRBV5-1|TRBD1|few|TRBJ2-1
TGCGCCAGCAGTGCGGGACAGGAGTACAATGAGCAGTTCTTC
CASSAGQEYNEQFF
>TRBV7-6|.|.|TRBJ1-1
TGTGCCAGCATGCGGGTCTTGAACACTGAAGCTTTCTTT
CASMRVLNTEAFF
>TRBV5-1|.|few|TRBJ1-2
TGCGCCAGCAGCGGCCAGGGGAGCTATGGCTACACCTTC
CASSGQGSYGYTF
>TRBV5-1|.|few|TRBJ2-7
TGCGCCAGCAGCTTACCCGGGACGCCAGCCTACGAGCAGTACTTC
CASSLPGTPAYEQYF
>TRBV28|.|.|TRBJ2-7
TGTGCCAGCAGGGGGACTTCCTACGAGCAGTACTTC
CASRGTSYEQYF
>TRBV28|.|few|TRBJ1-1
TGTGCCAGCAGGCCGGGACACCAGGTTGTGACTGAAGCTTTCTTT
CASRPGHQVVTEAFF
>TRBV6-2/TRBV6-3|TRBD1|.|TRBJ1-1
TGTGCCAGCAGTTCCATCGGGACAGGGGGCACTGAAGCTTTCTTT
CASSSIGTGGTEAFF
>TRBV29-1|.|few|TRBJ2-3
TGCAGCGGTACAAACAGGGAGGGCACAGATACGCAGTATTTT
CSGTNREGTDTQYF
>TRBV20-1|.|few|TRBJ1-6
TGCAGTGCTAGCGGGGGTGGGTCCTATAATTCACCCCTCCACTTT
CSASGGGSYNSPLHF
>TRBV7-8|TRBD1|few|TRBJ2-7
TGTGCCAGCAGCCTCACTTACCGACAGGGAACCCAATCCTACGAGCAGTACTTC
CASSLTYRQGTQSYEQYF
>TRBV18|.|once|TRBJ1-4
TGTGCCAGCTCGCGCTCATCCCCAGCCGCCACCAATGAAAAACTGTTTTTT
CASSRSSPAATNEKLFF
>TRBV7-9|.|few|TRBJ2-3
TGTGCCAGCAGTCAAAGGGCAGATACGCAGTATTTT
CASSQRADTQYF
>TRBV7-6|TRBD1|few|TRBJ2-3
TGTGCCAGCAGCCCACGGACAGGAGCGACAGATACGCAGTATTTT
CASSPRTGATDTQYF
>TRBV7-2|TRBD2|.|TRBJ2-1
TGTGCCAGCGCTCCTCCGGGACTAGCGAACAATGAGCAGTTCTTC
CASAPPGLANNEQFF
>TRBV6-6|TRBD2|few|TRBJ2-1
TGTGCCAGCAGTTCCCCGGGGGGTGAGCAGTTCTTC
CASSSPGGEQFF
>TRBV10-3|TRBD1|.|TRBJ2-4
TGTGCCATCAGTGAGTCTGAGGGGACAGGGCTAGACATTCAGTACTTC
CAISESEGTGLDIQYF
>TRBV20-1|.|few|TRBJ2-5
TGCAGTGCTAGACGGGGCGGGGTGGGGTCTCAAGAGACCCAGTACTTC
CSARRGGVGSQETQYF
>TRBV28|.|.|TRBJ1-6
TGTGCCAGCAGTAGGGGGGGTCCAGGTTCACCCCTCCACTTT
CASSRGGPGSPLHF
>TRBV20-1|.|few|TRBJ2-5
TGCAGTGCTAGAGATCCGGGCCAAGAGACCCAGTACTTC
CSARDPGQETQYF
>TRBV20-1|.|few|TRBJ1-4
TGCAGTGCCTCAAGCACGGCTAATGAAAAACTGTTTTTT
CSASSTANEKLFF
>TRBV29-1|.|many|TRBJ2-3
TGCAGCGTTGGAAACGCGCGAAGCACAGATACGCAGTATTTT
CSVGNARSTDTQYF
>TRBV7-9|.|few|TRBJ2-2
TGTGCCAGCAGCTTAGATAACTACCTGGTCGGGGAGCTGTTTTTT
CASSLDNYLVGELFF
>TRBV11-2|.|.|TRBJ2-6
TGTGCCAGCAATCGGGGGGCACCAGGGGCCAACGTCCTGACTTTC
CASNRGAPGANVLTF
>TRBV9|TRBD1|.|TRBJ2-3
TGTGCCAGCAAACGGGACAGCAGCACAGATACGCAGTATTTT
CASKRDSSTDTQYF
>TRBV3-1|.|few|TRBJ2-7
TGTGCCAGCAGCCAAGGGGGAGCCGGCTACGAGCAGTACTTC
CASSQGGAGYEQYF
>TRBV3-1|.|few|TRBJ2-7
TGTGCCAGCAGCCAGAGGGCCGGGCACAACTACGAGCAGTACTTC
CASSQRAGHNYEQYF
>TRBV20-1|TRBD1|.|TRBJ2-4
TGCAGTTCCCGGGACAGAGATAATGCCAAAAACATTCAGTACTTC
CSSRDRDNAKNIQYF
>TRBV5-1|.|once|TRBJ2-5
TGCGCCAGGGGAGGAGAGATCCAGTACTTC
CARGGEIQYF
>TRBV2|.|.|TRBJ2-1
TGTGCCAGCGGCGGGGGCAGGGGTAATGAGCAGTTCTTC
CASGGGRGNEQFF
>TRBV7-6|TRBD1|few|TRBJ1-4
TGTGCCAGCAGCCAAGCCACAGGGGCTAATGAAAAACTGTTTTTT
CASSQATGANEKLFF
>TRBV5-6|.|.|TRBJ2-7
TGTGCCAGCAGCTTTGGGGGGTTCACCGGCTACGAGCAGTACTTC
CASSFGGFTGYEQYF
>TRBV6-2/TRBV6-3|.|.|TRBJ2-1
TGTGCCAGCAGTTACTCCAAACTAGCTGTATATGAGCAGTTCTTC
CASSYSKLAVYEQFF
>TRBV29-1|.|.|TRBJ1-5
TGCAGCGTTCCTACTCCTTCAGGTCCCGGGTCACATCAGCCCCAGCATTTT
CSVPTPSGPGSHQPQHF
>TRBV6-6|.|few|TRBJ2-7
TGTGCCAGCAGTTACTCGACGGTTTACGAGCAGTACTTC
CASSYSTVYEQYF
>TRBV6-5|.|few|TRBJ2-5
TGTGCCAGCAGTTACTCCCTGGGGGGCCAGCGAACCGAAGAGACCCAGTACTTC
CASSYSLGGQRTEETQYF